Listed here are 26 T cell receptor beta chains from one sample, sequenced in a study of blood T cell repertoires in COVID-19 (TCRdb year 2020). The library was obtained by the immunoSEQ multiplex PCR assay. Drawn from immuneACCESS, this table holds only the in-frame rearrangements with V and J called that TCRdb kept. Clones are partly lost; checked studies trace under half to an unresolved V gene and leave the rest unexplained. The sample table holds roughly 250,000 clones, of which more than 85% were seen once. Of the sample, 8.8% is held by the ten largest clones. Sequenced: PBMCs or T cells enriched from blood (not recorded which). The origin of the receptors is a man aged 35 to 55 who had recovered from COVID-19.

This sequence joins TRBV7-6 and TRBJ2-7; the match to TRBD2 covers 7 bases. V lost 5 bases to trimming and J lost 1 base; unmatched junction nucleotides: 2. CDR3 length: 13 amino acids. Germline V gives CDR1 SGHVS, CDR2 FNYEAQ. CDR3 protein: CASSEGLSYEQYF. Here the CDR3 DNA reads TGTGCCAGCAGCGAGGGACTATCCTACGAGCAGTACTTC.

This chain connects TRBV28 to TRBJ1-2, with D maybe TRBD1 (6 bases). The germline V and J ends were trimmed by 7 bases and 8 bases, with 23 bases remaining between them. There are 15 residues in the CDR3. Germline lookup yields CDR1 MDHEN and CDR2 SYDVKM. This CDR3 reads CASTSGTGIVWGYTF. The CDR3 DNA sequence: TGTGCCAGCACCTCGGGAACAGGGATAGTTTGGGGCTACACCTTC.

The rearrangement joins TRBV2 to TRBJ1-1, with TRBD1 as a possible D gene (5 bases). CDR3 length: 14 amino acids. V lost 10 bases and J lost 0, with 15 bases in between. Germline loops: CDR1 SNHLY, CDR2 FYNNEI. The CDR3 sequence is CANSATQVNTEAFF. The CDR3 bases are TGTGCCAACTCAGCCACACAGGTGAACACTGAAGCTTTCTTT.

The chain is built from TRBV29-1 and TRBJ2-3; TRBD2 aligns across 13 bases. CDR1 and CDR2 from the germline V gene are SQVTM and ANQGSEA. After removal of 5 bases from V and 2 bases from J, the junction contained 7 bases not matched to a gene. The length of the CDR3 is 16 residues. The CDR3 bases are TGCAGCGTTTTGGCCGGGACTAGCGGGATCACAGATACGCAGTATTTT. It specifies CSVLAGTSGITDTQYF.

The rearrangement uses TRBV21-1 and TRBJ1-3; TRBD1, the table's D call, was not compared with the DNA. TRBV21-1 corresponds to a pseudogene. The CDR3 is 14 residues long. CDR3 loop: CASSTRGPGNTIYF. The CDR3 nucleotides are TGTGCCAGCAGCACCAGGGGGCCAGGAAACACCATATATTTT.

As concerns this clone: This same CDR3 is encoded by further DNA sequences in the sample. The rearrangement uses TRBV18 and TRBJ1-5; 8 nucleotides line up with TRBD1. The germline gives CDR1 KGHSH, CDR2 LQKENI. The ends lost 3 bases at V and 4 bases at J; junction bases unmatched: 2. There are 14 residues in the CDR3. DNA for the CDR3: TGTGCCAGCTCACCGGGGACAGGTAATCAGCCCCAGCATTTT. Translation: CASSPGTGNQPQHF.

The chain employs TRBV5-3 and TRBJ2-1; unclear D gene. TRBV5-3 belongs to the ORF category, with a function that is uncertain. This CDR3 has 15 amino acids. Trimming removed 0 bases from V and 0 bases from J, with 7 bases in between. Written as DNA, the CDR3 is TGTGCCAGAAGCTTGGTACTTCCCTCCTACAATGAGCAGTTCTTC. This codes for CARSLVLPSYNEQFF.

V usage is TRBV9 and J usage is TRBJ1-1; no definite D call. There are 14 residues in the CDR3. V was trimmed by 1 base and J by 1 base, leaving 8 bases between them. Germline V CDR1 and CDR2: SGDLS, YYNGEE. The CDR3 coding sequence is TGTGCCAGCAGCGTAACTACGGGGAACACTGAAGCTTTCTTT. Its translation is CASSVTTGNTEAFF. Full variable domain (outside the CDR3, taken from reference TRBV9 and TRBJ1-1): DSGVTQTPKHLITATGQRVTLRCSPRSGDLSVYWYQQSLDQGLQFLIQYYNGEERAKGNILERFSAQQFPDLHSELNLSSLELGDSALYFCASSVTTGNTEAFFGQGTRLTVV.

The CDR3 loop is CASRGVFEAFF. DNA of the CDR3: TGTGCCAGCAGGGGAGTCTTTGAAGCTTTCTTT. The chain carries TRBV2 and TRBJ1-1, with D unresolved. Trimming left V 6 bases short and J 7 bases short, with 9 bases between. This CDR3 comprises 11 residues. Germline-derived CDR1 and CDR2 are SNHLY and FYNNEI. Based on the CDR3 plus reference TRBV2 and TRBJ1-1, the full variable domain is EPEVTQTPSHQVTQMGQEVILRCVPISNHLYFYWYRQILGQKVEFLVSFYNNEISEKSEIFDDQFSVERPDGSNFTLKIRSTKLEDSAMYFCASRGVFEAFFGQGTRLTVV.

The gene calls are TRBV4-2 and TRBJ2-7, with D possibly being TRBD2 (5 bases). CDR1 LGHNA and CDR2 YNFKEQ come from the germline V gene. V lost 0 bases and J lost 4, with 31 bases in between. The CDR3 length is 21 residues. In nucleotides, the CDR3 is TGTGCCAGCAGCCAAGATCCATCCCCGTCCAGCGGCTACCTTTTGGGTTACGAGCAGTACTTC. Its protein product is CASSQDPSPSSGYLLGYEQYF.

This clone was seen more than once but under ten times. The junction departs from the called germline gene at one end, perhaps through a read error. The genes are TRBV7-7 and TRBJ2-2; tentative D call: TRBD1 (5 bases). Germline CDR1 and CDR2: SSHAT and FNYEAQ (reference sequence). The CDR3 is 16 residues long. The CDR3 spells CASSLRQSSGTGELFF. CDR3 DNA sequence: TGTGCTAGCAGCTTAAGACAGTCCTCGGGCACCGGGGAGCTGTTTTTT. Full variable domain (rest looked up from reference TRBV7-7 and TRBJ2-2): GAGVSQSPRYKVTKRGQDVTLRCDPISSHATLYWYQQALGQGPEFLTYFNYEAQPDKSGLPSDRFSAERPEGSISTLTIQRTEQRDSAMYRCASSLRQSSGTGELFFGEGSRLTVL.

This chain links TRBV10-3 with TRBJ1-2, with D tentatively TRBD1 (5 bases). This CDR3 region has 19 residues. V was clipped by 0 bases and J by 0 bases, with 20 bases between them. Per germline, CDR1 ENHRY and CDR2 SYGVKD. This CDR3 reads CAISESRRQQAISNYGYTF. The CDR3 nucleotides read TGTGCCATCAGTGAGTCGAGGCGGCAACAGGCGATTTCTAACTATGGCTACACCTTC.

This chain connects TRBV18 to TRBJ2-2, with 10 bases lining up with TRBD2. The V gene's germline CDR1 is KGHSH and CDR2 LQKENI. V lost 3 bases to trimming and J lost 6 bases; unmatched junction nucleotides: 7. The CDR3 covers 16 residues. CDR3 amino acids: CASSPEASGSAGELFF. DNA of the CDR3: TGTGCCAGCTCACCGGAGGCTAGCGGGAGTGCCGGGGAGCTGTTTTTT. Full variable domain (rest looked up from reference TRBV18 and TRBJ2-2): NAGVMQNPRHLVRRRGQEARLRCSPMKGHSHVYWYRQLPEEGLKFMVYLQKENIIDESGMPKERFSAEFPKEGPSILRIQQVVRGDSAAYFCASSPEASGSAGELFFGEGSRLTVL.

J is TRBJ2-1 and V is TRBV19; 14 nucleotides line up with TRBD2. In germline, CDR1 is LNHDA, CDR2 SQIVND (reference sequence). The junction had 3 bases not matched to a gene; V was cut back by 5 bases and J by 6 bases. The CDR3 is 15 residues long. CDR3 sequence (DNA): TGTGCCAGTAGTTCTGGACTAGCGGGAGGCAATGAGCAGTTCTTC. Translating it yields CASSSGLAGGNEQFF.

The rearrangement joins TRBV2 to TRBJ1-2; no firm D call. There are 16 residues in the CDR3. V was cut by 6 bases and J by 4 bases, with 21 bases left in between. The V gene's germline CDR1 is SNHLY and CDR2 FYNNEI. CDR3: CASRSRLAASRYGYTF. The CDR3 DNA follows: TGTGCCAGCAGATCGAGGCTCGCCGCGTCCCGCTATGGCTACACCTTC.

This clone was counted a few times. V usage is TRBV5-5 and J usage is TRBJ1-5; TRBD1 aligns across 7 bases. V shed 4 bases and J 4 bases; nucleotides not matched to a gene: 5. Germline V gives CDR1 SGHKS, CDR2 YYEKEE (reference sequence). The CDR3 is made up of 14 amino acids. The CDR3 is CASSTPGQNQPQHF. CDR3 nucleotide sequence: TGTGCCAGCAGCACACCGGGACAGAATCAGCCCCAGCATTTT.

The chain carries TRBV19 and TRBJ2-3, with D possibly TRBD2 on 5 matching bases. With 6 bases removed from V and 0 bases from J, the gap between germline ends came to 16 bases. In germline, CDR1 is LNHDA, CDR2 SQIVND (reference sequence). This CDR3 contains 16 residues. The CDR3 sequence: CASSSNPGISTDTQYF. DNA for the CDR3: TGTGCCAGTAGCTCTAACCCGGGGATTAGCACAGATACGCAGTATTTT.

The chain combines TRBV28 with TRBJ2-2, with D possibly being TRBD2 (5 bases). Germline CDR1 reads MDHEN; CDR2 reads SYDVKM. V lost 4 bases to trimming and J lost 0 bases, with 9 bases between them. The CDR3 runs to 15 residues. The CDR3 coding sequence is TGTGCCAGCAGTTCACTAGTCCCGAACACCGGGGAGCTGTTTTTT. As protein: CASSSLVPNTGELFF. Combining the CDR3 with reference TRBV28 and TRBJ2-2 gives the whole variable domain DVKVTQSSRYLVKRTGEKVFLECVQDMDHENMFWYRQDPGLGLRLIYFSYDVKMKEKGDIPEGYSVSREKKERFSLILESASTNQTSMYLCASSSLVPNTGELFFGEGSRLTVL.

The chain couples TRBV4-1 to TRBJ1-5; 8 nucleotides match TRBD1. Germline V CDR1 and CDR2: MGHRA, YSYEKL. The V segment lost 0 bases and the J segment 8 bases; nucleotides outside the gene matches: 3. This CDR3 has 14 amino acids. The CDR3 DNA sequence: TGCGCCAGCAGCCAAGAGGACAGGGCTGAGCCCCAGCATTTT. Protein product: CASSQEDRAEPQHF.

The chain couples TRBV7-2 to TRBJ2-1; 16 bases line up with TRBD2. The CDR3 loop spans 17 amino acids. Germline lookup yields CDR1 SGHTA and CDR2 FQGNSA. Trimming removed 4 bases from V and 7 bases from J; junction bases left unmatched: 7. In nucleotides, the CDR3 is TGTGCCAGCAGCTCGGGACTAGCGGGAGGGCCGTCGAATGAGCAGTTCTTC. Translated, it gives CASSSGLAGGPSNEQFF.

This rearrangement joins TRBV6-5 to TRBJ1-1; 7 nucleotides align to TRBD1. In germline, CDR1 is MNHEY, CDR2 SVGAGI. V lost 6 bases, J lost 3 bases, and 7 bases stayed unmatched. This CDR3 has 14 amino acids. As DNA, the CDR3 is TGTGCCAGCAGCCGCACCACAGGGGACACTGAAGCTTTCTTT. Translated, it gives CASSRTTGDTEAFF.

This rearrangement joins TRBV15 to TRBJ1-1, with D possibly being TRBD1 (5 bases). This CDR3 is 15 amino acids long. Looked up from germline, CDR1 is LNHNV and CDR2 is YYDKDF (reference sequence). Trimming pared 1 base from V and 1 base from J, leaving 10 bases between. CDR3 coding DNA: TGTGCCACCAGCAGAGCCGGGGGTGCGAACACTGAAGCTTTCTTT. This encodes CATSRAGGANTEAFF.

The chain recombines TRBV11-3 with TRBJ1-2; D unresolved. This CDR3 has 12 amino acids. V lost 5 bases to trimming and J lost 7 bases, with 11 bases between them. CDR1 is SGHNT and CDR2 is YENEEA in the germline V gene. This CDR3 is CASSPRDSGYTF. DNA of the CDR3: TGTGCCAGCAGCCCCCGGGATTCTGGCTACACCTTC.

The chain links TRBV7-2 to TRBJ2-1; 13 positions match TRBD2. Germline V gene data show CDR1 as SGHTA and CDR2 as FQGNSA. The CDR3 totals 17 residues. J was trimmed by 7 bases and V by 1 base; bases with no gene match: 7. CDR3 coding DNA: TGTGCCAGCAGCTTAGATCCCGGACTAGCGGGAGAAAATGAGCAGTTCTTC. Its protein is CASSLDPGLAGENEQFF.

The chain joins TRBV5-1 to TRBJ2-5, with 7 nucleotides matching TRBD1. Trimming took 2 bases from V and 0 from J; bases not matched to a gene: 13. CDR1 and CDR2 from the germline V gene are SGHRS and YFSETQ. This CDR3 is built from 18 residues. In DNA form, the CDR3 reads TGCGCCAGCAGCTTCACCGGGACAGCCTTTGCGGACCAAGAGACCCAGTACTTC. Residues: CASSFTGTAFADQETQYF.

The V gene is TRBV21-1, the J gene TRBJ1-5; no DNA check was done on the table's D call, TRBD1. TRBV21-1 is labeled a pseudogene. The CDR3 spans 17 residues. CDR3 amino acids: CASSEKLPGQGPQPQHF. The CDR3 nucleotides read TGTGCCAGCAGCGAGAAATTACCGGGACAGGGTCCTCAGCCCCAGCATTTT.